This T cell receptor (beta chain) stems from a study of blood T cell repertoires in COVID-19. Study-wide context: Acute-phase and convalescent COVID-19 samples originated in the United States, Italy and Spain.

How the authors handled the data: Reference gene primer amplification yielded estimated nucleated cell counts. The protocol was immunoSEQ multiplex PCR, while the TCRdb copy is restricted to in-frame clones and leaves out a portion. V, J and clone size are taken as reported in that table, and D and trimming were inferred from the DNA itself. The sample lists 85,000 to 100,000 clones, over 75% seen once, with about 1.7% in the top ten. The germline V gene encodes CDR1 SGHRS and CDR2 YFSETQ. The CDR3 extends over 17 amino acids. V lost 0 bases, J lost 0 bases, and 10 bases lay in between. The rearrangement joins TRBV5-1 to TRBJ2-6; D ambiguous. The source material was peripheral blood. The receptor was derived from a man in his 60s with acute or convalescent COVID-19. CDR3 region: CASSLEVGGSGANVLTF. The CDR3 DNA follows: TGCGCCAGCAGCTTGGAGGTAGGCGGCTCTGGGGCCAACGTCCTGACTTTC.